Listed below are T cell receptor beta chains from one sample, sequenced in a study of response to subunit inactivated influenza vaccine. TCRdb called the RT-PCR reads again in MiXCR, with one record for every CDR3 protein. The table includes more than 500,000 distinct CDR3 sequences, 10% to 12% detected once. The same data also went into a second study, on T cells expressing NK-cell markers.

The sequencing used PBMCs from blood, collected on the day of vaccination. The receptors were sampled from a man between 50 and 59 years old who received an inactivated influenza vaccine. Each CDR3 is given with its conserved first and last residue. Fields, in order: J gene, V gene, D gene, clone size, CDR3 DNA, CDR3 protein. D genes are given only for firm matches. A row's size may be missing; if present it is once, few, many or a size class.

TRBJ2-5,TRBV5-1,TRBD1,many,TGCGCCAGCAGCCAGACAGGGTGGGGCCAAGAGACCCAGTACTTC,CASSQTGWGQETQYF
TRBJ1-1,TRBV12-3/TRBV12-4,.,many,TGTGCCAGCAGGCCGACAGGGAACACTGAAGCTTTCTTT,CASRPTGNTEAFF
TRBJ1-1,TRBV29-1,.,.,TGCAGCGTTGAAGGGGGTGGTAAAGCTTTCTTT,CSVEGGGKAFF
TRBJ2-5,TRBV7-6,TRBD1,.,TGTGCCAGCAGCCGGGGAACTACAGGGGTGGTGACCCAGTACTTC,CASSRGTTGVVTQYF
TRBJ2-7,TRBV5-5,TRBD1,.,TGTGCCAGCAGTTCCGGGACAGGGGGCCGCGAGCAGTACTTC,CASSSGTGGREQYF
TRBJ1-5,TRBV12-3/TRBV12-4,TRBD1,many,TGTGCCAGCAGTTCGGACAGGGGGCCCCAGCCCCAGCATTTT,CASSSDRGPQPQHF
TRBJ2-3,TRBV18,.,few,TGTGCCAGCTCGCCCTTTGGGCGGAGAAGCACAGATACGCAGTATTTT,CASSPFGRRSTDTQYF
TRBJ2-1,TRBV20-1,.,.,TGCAGTGCTAGACCAACACAGGGCTCCTACAATGAGCAGTTCTTC,CSARPTQGSYNEQFF
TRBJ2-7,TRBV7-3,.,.,TGTGCCAGCAGGTCCGCCGGGATCGAGCAGTACTTC,CASRSAGIEQYF
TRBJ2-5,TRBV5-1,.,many,TGCGCCAGCAGCTTGGTGGGCAGAATGTCCGGAGAGACCCAGTACTTC,CASSLVGRMSGETQYF
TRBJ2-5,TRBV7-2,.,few,TGTGCCAGCAGCTTAGGGAGCAGAGGGGAGACCCAGTACTTC,CASSLGSRGETQYF
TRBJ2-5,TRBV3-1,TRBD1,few,TGTGCCAGCAGCCAACTGGGGACAGGATCCTACCAAGAGACCCAGTACTTC,CASSQLGTGSYQETQYF
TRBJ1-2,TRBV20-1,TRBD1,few,TGCAGTGCTAGAGTCGGGGGGACAGCCGCCTCAGGTAGCTATGGCTACACCTTC,CSARVGGTAASGSYGYTF
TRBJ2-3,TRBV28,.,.,TGTGCCAGCAGCCTAAGGACTTGGTTTAGCACAGATACGCAGTATTTT,CASSLRTWFSTDTQYF
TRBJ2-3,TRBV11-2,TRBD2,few,TGTGCCAGCAGCTGGGGAGGACTAGCGGCACTAACTAGCACAGATACGCAGTATTTT,CASSWGGLAALTSTDTQYF
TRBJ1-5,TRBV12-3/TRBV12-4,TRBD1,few,TGTGCCAGCAGTCTCGGACAGGGAGTTAGTCAGCCCCAGCATTTT,CASSLGQGVSQPQHF
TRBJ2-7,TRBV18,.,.,TGTGCCAGCTCACCCCTTCTTCTTGAGAACGAGCAGTACTTC,CASSPLLLENEQYF
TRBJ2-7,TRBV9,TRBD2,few,TGTGCCAGCAGCGTAGCAGCGGGAGTCTACGAGCAGTACTTC,CASSVAAGVYEQYF
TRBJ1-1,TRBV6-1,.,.,TGTGCCAGCAAACGAGAAGTGCCAACCCTTGAAGCTTTCTTT,CASKREVPTLEAFF
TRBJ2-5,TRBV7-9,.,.,TGTGCCAGCATCAGCGGTGGTGTCAGGGGCCCCCAAGAGACCCAGTACTTC,CASISGGVRGPQETQYF
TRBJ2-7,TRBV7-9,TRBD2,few,TGTGCCAGCAGCCTCCTTAGCGGGAGGGACCACGAGCAGTACTTC,CASSLLSGRDHEQYF
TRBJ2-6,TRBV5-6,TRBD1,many,TGTGCCAGCAGCTGGGGACAGGGCCCTGGGGCCAACGTCCTGACTTTC,CASSWGQGPGANVLTF
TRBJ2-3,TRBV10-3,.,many,TGTGCCATCAGTGAGTCTTCTAGTCATACGCAGTATTTT,CAISESSSHTQYF
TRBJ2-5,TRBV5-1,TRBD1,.,TGCGCCAGCAGGCGAGCCGGGACAGGGGGCGACGAGACCCAGTACTTC,CASRRAGTGGDETQYF
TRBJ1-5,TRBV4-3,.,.,TGCGCCAGCAGCCAAGATGGGGGAGCCCAGCATTTT,CASSQDGGAQHF
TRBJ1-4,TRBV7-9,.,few,TGTGCCAGCAGCTCATTCATGGGCGTTGCGACTAATGAAAAACTGTTTTTT,CASSSFMGVATNEKLFF
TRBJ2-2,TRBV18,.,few,TGTGCCAGCTCACCACCAAGCGGAGAGAACACCGGGGAGCTGTTTTTT,CASSPPSGENTGELFF
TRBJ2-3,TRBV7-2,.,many,TGTGCCAGCAGCTTTGGTCTCCCGAAAGATACGCAGTATTTT,CASSFGLPKDTQYF
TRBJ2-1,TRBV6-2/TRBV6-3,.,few,TGTGCCAGCAGACGGGCCGGGACGGCAACCTACAATGAGCAGTTCTTC,CASRRAGTATYNEQFF
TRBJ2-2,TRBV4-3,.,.,TGCGCCAGCAGCCAAGATACTGACCGACCGAACACCGGGGAGCTGTTTTTT,CASSQDTDRPNTGELFF